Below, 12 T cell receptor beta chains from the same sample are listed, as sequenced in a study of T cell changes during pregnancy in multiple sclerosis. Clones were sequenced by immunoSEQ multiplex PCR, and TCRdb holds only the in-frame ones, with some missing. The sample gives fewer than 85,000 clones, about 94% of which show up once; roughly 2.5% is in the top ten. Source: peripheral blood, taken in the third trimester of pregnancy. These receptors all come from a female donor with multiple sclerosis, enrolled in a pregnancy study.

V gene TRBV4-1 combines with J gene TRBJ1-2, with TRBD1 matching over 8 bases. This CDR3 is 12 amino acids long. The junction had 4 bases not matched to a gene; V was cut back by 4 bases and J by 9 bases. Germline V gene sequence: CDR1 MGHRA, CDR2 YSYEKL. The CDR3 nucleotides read TGCGCCAGCAGCCCAGGGGGCGCGAGCTACACCTTC. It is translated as CASSPGGASYTF.

CDR3 bases: TGTGCCAGCTCACCGCGACAGGGGGGCACAGATACGCAGTATTTT. Protein: CASSPRQGGTDTQYF. V usage is TRBV18 and J usage is TRBJ2-3; TRBD1 aligns across 9 bases. The CDR3 sequence is 15 residues long. Germline-derived CDR1 and CDR2 are KGHSH and LQKENI. V lost 3 bases, J lost 1 base, and 2 bases stayed unmatched. Complete variable domain (other parts from reference TRBV18 and TRBJ2-3): NAGVMQNPRHLVRRRGQEARLRCSPMKGHSHVYWYRQLPEEGLKFMVYLQKENIIDESGMPKERFSAEFPKEGPSILRIQQVVRGDSAAYFCASSPRQGGTDTQYFGPGTRLTVL.

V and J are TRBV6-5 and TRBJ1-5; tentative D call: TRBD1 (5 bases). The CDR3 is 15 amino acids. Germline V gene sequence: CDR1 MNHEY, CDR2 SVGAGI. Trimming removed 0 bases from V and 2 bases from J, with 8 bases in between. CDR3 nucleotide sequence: TGTGCCAGCAGTTACTCGGGGGGAGGCAATCAGCCCCAGCATTTT. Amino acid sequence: CASSYSGGGNQPQHF.

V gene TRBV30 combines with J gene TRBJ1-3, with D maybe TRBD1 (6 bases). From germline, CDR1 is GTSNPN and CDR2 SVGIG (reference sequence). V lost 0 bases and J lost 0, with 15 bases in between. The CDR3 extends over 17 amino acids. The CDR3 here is CAWSVDRSRASGNTIYF. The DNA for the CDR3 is TGTGCCTGGAGTGTAGACAGGTCAAGGGCCTCTGGAAACACCATATATTTT.

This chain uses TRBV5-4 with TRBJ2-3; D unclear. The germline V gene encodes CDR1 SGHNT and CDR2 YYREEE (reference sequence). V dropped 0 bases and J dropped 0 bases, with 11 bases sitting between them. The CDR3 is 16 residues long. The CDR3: CASSLGFVASTDTQYF. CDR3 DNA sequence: TGTGCCAGCAGCTTGGGTTTTGTGGCCAGCACAGATACGCAGTATTTT.

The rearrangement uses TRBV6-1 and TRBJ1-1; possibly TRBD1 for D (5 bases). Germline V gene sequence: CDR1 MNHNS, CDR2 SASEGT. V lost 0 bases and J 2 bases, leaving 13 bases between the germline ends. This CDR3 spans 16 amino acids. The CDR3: CASSEADSLPNTEAFF. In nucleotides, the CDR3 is TGTGCCAGCAGTGAAGCCGACAGCTTACCCAACACTGAAGCTTTCTTT.

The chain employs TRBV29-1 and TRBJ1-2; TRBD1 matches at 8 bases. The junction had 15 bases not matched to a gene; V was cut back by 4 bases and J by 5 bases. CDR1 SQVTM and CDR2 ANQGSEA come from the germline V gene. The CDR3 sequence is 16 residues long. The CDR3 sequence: CSVGGTGQVGVYGYTF. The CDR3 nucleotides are TGCAGCGTTGGTGGGACAGGACAAGTCGGAGTGTATGGCTACACCTTC.

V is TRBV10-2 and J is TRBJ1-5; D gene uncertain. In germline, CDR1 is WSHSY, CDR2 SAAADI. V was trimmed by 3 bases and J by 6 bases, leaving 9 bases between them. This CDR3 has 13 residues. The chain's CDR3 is CASSESGAQPQHF. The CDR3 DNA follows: TGCGCCAGCAGTGAATCAGGCGCTCAGCCCCAGCATTTT.

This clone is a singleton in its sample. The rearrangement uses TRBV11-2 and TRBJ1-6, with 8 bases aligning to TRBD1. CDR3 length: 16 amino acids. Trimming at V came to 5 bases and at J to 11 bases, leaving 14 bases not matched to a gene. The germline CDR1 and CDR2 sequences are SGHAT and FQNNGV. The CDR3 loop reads CASSTYQDRGGTPLHF. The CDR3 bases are TGTGCCAGCAGCACTTATCAAGACAGGGGTGGGACACCCCTCCACTTT.

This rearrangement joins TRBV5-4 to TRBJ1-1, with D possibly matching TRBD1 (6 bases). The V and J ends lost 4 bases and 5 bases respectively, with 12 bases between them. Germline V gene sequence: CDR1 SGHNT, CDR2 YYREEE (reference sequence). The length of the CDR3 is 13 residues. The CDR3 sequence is CASSPPGATEAFF. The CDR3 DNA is TGTGCCAGCAGCCCACCAGGGGCAACTGAAGCTTTCTTT.

Written as DNA, the CDR3 is TGTGCCAGCAGCCCAAGGGGGCCGGGAGAAGATACGCAGTATTTT. Residues: CASSPRGPGEDTQYF. The chain carries TRBV5-4 and TRBJ2-3; a weak D match, TRBD1 (7 bases). The CDR3 totals 15 residues. Germline lookup yields CDR1 SGHNT and CDR2 YYREEE (reference sequence). V lost 4 bases, J lost 5 bases, and 17 bases lay in between.

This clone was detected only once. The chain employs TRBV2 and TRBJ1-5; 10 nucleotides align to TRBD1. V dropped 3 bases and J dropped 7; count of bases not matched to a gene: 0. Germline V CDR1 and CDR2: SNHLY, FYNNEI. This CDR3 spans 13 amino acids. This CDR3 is CASSETGGQPQHF. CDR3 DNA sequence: TGTGCCAGCAGTGAGACAGGGGGCCAGCCCCAGCATTTT.